The present T cell receptor (beta chain) was sequenced within a study of blood T cell repertoires in COVID-19 (dated by TCRdb to about 2020). About the full investigation: Samples covering the acute and convalescent phases of COVID-19 were provided by collaborators in the United States, Italy and Spain. The prospective study material was composed of cDNA or gDNA derived from T cells, B-cell-depleted T cells, or PBMCs. The sample metadata nearly always contained a de-identified subject ID, COVID-19 status, age in years and sex. Where HLA class I and class II types were available, the types were taken from metadata supplied by the sample provider, not from assay-based typing. Subjects who had been exposed to COVID-19, were actively infected with it, or had recovered from it provided the deeply sampled blood TCRbeta repertoires that made up the dataset. The samples were drawn from the first 160 participants of the ongoing ImmuneRACE study and from 1,254 subjects provided by 6 global collaborators. The repertoires were released in a freely available public database intended as a resource for research on the immune response to SARS-CoV-2. Overall results and qualifications from the work: The quantity of clinical and demographic metadata differed by source and by participant and was supplied without curation.

Points on this clone: Its binding antigen is unknown. No much larger clonotype is one base removed from it; base qualities were not supplied.

TCRbeta CDR3 regions were amplified from genomic DNA using the immunoSEQ Assay, a bias-controlled multiplex PCR. The study's own analysis went as follows. The number of nucleated cells in each sample was estimated by amplification of reference gene primers within the assay. To quantify the absolute abundance of each unique TCRbeta CDR3 rearrangement, sequence reads were collapsed and filtered. For each sample, productive Simpson clonality was calculated as the square root of Simpson's diversity index over productive rearrangements. In its TCRdb copy, this immuneACCESS table keeps in-frame sequences only and misses some clones. Where compared with another copy, unresolved V genes explain less than half of these, and the others have no known cause. The DNA gave D and trimming, while V, J and clone size come from that table. The sample table shows 40,000 or so clones, and more than 80% are seen once. Approximately 8% of the sample is held by the ten biggest clonotypes.

The cysteine opens and the phenylalanine closes a CDR3 of 14 amino acids. Here the CDR3 DNA is all that survives: 42 bases in frame from base 1. V and J lose 6 bases and 7 bases, and a span of 16 bases separates them. Reading the germline V gene gives CDR1 MDHEN and CDR2 SYDVKM. Collaborating institutions collected whole blood in K2EDTA tubes following their own protocols. For TCRbeta analysis, collaborators shipped samples in one of three forms: frozen whole blood, isolated PBMCs, or DNA extracted from either of those sample types. Recombination joined TRBV28 with TRBJ1-5; the D segment could be TRBD1, given 5 matching bases. The origin of this receptor is a man between 60 and 75 years old with active COVID-19. Sequences were obtained from peripheral blood. The CDR3 region has the sequence CASRGSQGGQPQHF. Here is the DNA: TGTGCCAGCAGAGGTTCTCAGGGTGGGCAGCCCCAGCATTTT.